What follows is one T cell receptor beta chain and its context. Germline V CDR1 and CDR2: LGHNA, YSLEER. This CDR3 is built from 20 residues. Trimming stripped 0 bases from V and 1 base from J, with 24 bases between. The table came from immunoSEQ multiplex PCR; TCRdb's copy has only in-frame clones and leaves some out. The data contain roughly 710,000 clones, 80% to 90% of them singletons. These data are taken from a study of shared T cell receptors in the human thymus. The sample also formed part of further work on human thymus T cells. This second report adds: The donors were infants in Finland with congenital heart defects, otherwise immunologically healthy. The authors found apparently biased V and J gene usage in thymic and blood repertoires. Related research described strongly overlapping thymic repertoires in unrelated people.

V gene TRBV4-3 combines with J gene TRBJ1-1, with D unresolved. This clonotype was sampled from a girl in the first two years of life with a congenital heart defect. The sample consisted of thymocytes. CDR3 sequence (DNA): TGCGCCAGCAGCCAAGATGCCCCGCTTCATCAATGGGGAGAGAACACTGAAGCTTTCTTT. Its translation: CASSQDAPLHQWGENTEAFF.